The 18 T cell receptor beta chains below come from one sample, sequenced in a study of human T cells and chemical hapten exposure. TCRdb independently ran MiXCR on the RACE reads; one entry per CDR3 protein. The sample holds roughly 64,000 distinct CDR3 sequences; 11% are singletons and the top ten take 2% to 3%. Time point given: patch test 3, about 24 weeks after DPC sensitization. As to treatment: therapeutic diphenylcyclopropenone sensitization with weekly scalp DPC. Sample: whole blood, taken in connection with sensitization to the hapten diphenylcyclopropenone (DPC). Receptors originate from a woman aged 25 to 45 with alopecia areata. Some clones in this sample may be carry-over from other donors' samples.

This clonotype showed up many times. The chain couples TRBV19 to TRBJ2-3; 8 positions match TRBD2. The germline CDR1 and CDR2 sequences are LNHDA and SQIVND (reference sequence). With V trimmed by 5 bases and J by 5 bases, 9 bases remained unmatched. The CDR3 extends over 15 amino acids. The CDR3 spells CASSVGAGVGDTQYF. CDR3 nucleotide sequence: TGTGCCAGTAGTGTGGGAGCGGGGGTAGGAGATACGCAGTATTTT. Drawing the rest from reference TRBV19 and TRBJ2-3, the complete variable domain is DGGITQSPKYLFRKEGQNVTLSCEQNLNHDAMYWYRQDPGQGLRLIYYSQIVNDFQKGDIAEGYSVSREKKESFPLTVTSAQKNPTAFYLCASSVGAGVGDTQYFGPGTRLTVL.

This clonotype was observed at least ten times. This chain connects TRBV19 to TRBJ1-2, with D unresolved. V lost 5 bases and J lost 5, with 15 bases in between. Germline CDR1 is LNHDA and CDR2 is SQIVND (reference sequence). CDR3 length: 14 residues. The DNA for the CDR3 is TGTGCCAGTAGTCCGGCTCTCGGGGAGTATGGCTACACCTTC. This translates into CASSPALGEYGYTF.

This clonotype was counted a few times. The chain couples TRBV29-1 to TRBJ1-5; 7 positions agree with TRBD1. The CDR3 contains 14 residues. CDR1 is SQVTM, CDR2 ANQGSEA, per germline. V shed 6 bases and J 6 bases; nucleotides not matched to a gene: 11. The CDR3 region is CSVAQGNGGQPQHF. CDR3 nucleotide sequence: TGCAGCGTCGCACAGGGGAATGGGGGTCAGCCCCAGCATTTT.

This clonotype was detected ten times or more. The chain recombines TRBV20-1 with TRBJ1-2; no clear D gene. CDR1 DFQATT and CDR2 SNEGSKA come from the germline V gene (reference sequence). V lost 7 bases, J lost 7 bases, and 16 bases lay in between. The CDR3 length is 12 residues. The CDR3 protein is CSVSRELPGYTF. The CDR3 DNA follows: TGCAGTGTGAGTCGGGAGCTCCCTGGCTACACCTTC.

This clonotype has a handful of counts. The chain employs TRBV7-2 and TRBJ2-1; 7 positions agree with TRBD1. The CDR3 is made up of 17 amino acids. Germline assignment: CDR1 SGHTA and CDR2 FQGNSA. V lost 5 bases to trimming and J lost 1 base; unmatched junction nucleotides: 11. This CDR3 is CASSKSSGTASYNEQFF. The CDR3, as DNA: TGTGCCAGCAGCAAATCATCGGGGACAGCGTCCTACAATGAGCAGTTCTTC. Full variable domain (outside the CDR3, taken from reference TRBV7-2 and TRBJ2-1): GAGVSQSPSNKVTEKGKDVELRCDPISGHTALYWYRQSLGQGLEFLIYFQGNSAPDKSGLPSDRFSAERTGGSVSTLTIQRTQQEDSAVYLCASSKSSGTASYNEQFFGPGTRLTVL.

This clonotype was recorded many times. This chain links TRBV12-3 or TRBV12-4 with TRBJ2-7, with 9 nucleotides matching TRBD2. The CDR3 has 13 amino acids. V lost 6 bases to trimming and J lost 9 bases; unmatched junction nucleotides: 9. The CDR3 nucleotides read TGTGCCAGCAGCTTGCGACTAGCGGTAGCGCAGTACTTC. This codes for CASSLRLAVAQYF.

This clonotype was detected many times. The gene calls are TRBV28 and TRBJ1-5, with D possibly TRBD1 on 6 matching bases. Trimming took 6 bases from V and 7 from J, leaving 19 bases between them. CDR3 size: 15 residues. CDR1 MDHEN and CDR2 SYDVKM come from the germline V gene. The CDR3 nucleotides are TGTGCCAGCAGGAGGGGGGGGCAGGGAAGGCAGCCCCAGCATTTT. It encodes CASRRGGQGRQPQHF.

This clonotype was recorded many times. The V and J genes are TRBV12-3 or TRBV12-4 and TRBJ2-3; D could derive from TRBD1 or TRBD2 (5 bases each). Trimming left V 3 bases short and J 0 bases short, with 13 bases between. The CDR3 spans 16 residues. The CDR3 region is CASSFGTGLSTDTQYF. DNA for the CDR3: TGTGCCAGCAGTTTTGGGACGGGGCTTAGCACAGATACGCAGTATTTT.

In its sample, this clonotype was seen a few times. The chain joins TRBV5-1 to TRBJ2-7; 9 bases match TRBD2. V lost 2 bases to trimming and J lost 0 bases; unmatched junction nucleotides: 6. The CDR3 extends over 16 amino acids. Germline CDR1 and CDR2: SGHRS and YFSETQ. CDR3 sequence (DNA): TGCGCCAGCAGCTTTTCGGCGGGAGGGGTCTCCTACGAGCAGTACTTC. Protein: CASSFSAGGVSYEQYF.

The sample holds many counts of this clonotype. The chain couples TRBV20-1 to TRBJ1-5; D is possibly TRBD1 (6 bases). The germline V gene has CDR1 DFQATT and CDR2 SNEGSKA (reference sequence). V gave up 6 bases and J gave up 1 base, with 16 bases separating them. CDR3 size: 15 residues. The CDR3 spells CSAPGRGASNQPQHF. The CDR3 DNA is TGCAGTGCCCCGGGTCGGGGGGCGAGCAATCAGCCCCAGCATTTT.

V usage is TRBV29-1 and J usage is TRBJ1-1, with TRBD1 as a possible D gene (5 bases). Trimming left V 4 bases short and J 3 bases short, with 18 bases between. The CDR3 is 15 amino acids. CDR1 and CDR2 (germline): SQVTM, ANQGSEA. DNA for the CDR3: TGCAGCGTTGCAACCTCAGGGTTTGTGGACACTGAAGCTTTCTTT. Amino acids: CSVATSGFVDTEAFF.

This clonotype was seen only a few times. The J gene is TRBJ2-1, the V gene TRBV4-2; D possibly uses TRBD1 or TRBD2 (6 bases each). Trimming shortened V by 3 bases and J by 0 bases, and 12 bases separated the two germline ends. CDR3 length: 16 residues. Germline values: CDR1 LGHNA, CDR2 YNFKEQ. The CDR3 nucleotides read TGTGCCAGCAGCCAGGGGGCCGGGAGCTCCTACAATGAGCAGTTCTTC. Amino acid sequence: CASSQGAGSSYNEQFF.

This clonotype turned up a few times. The gene calls are TRBV4-3 and TRBJ2-1; 11 nucleotides match TRBD2. CDR1 and CDR2 (germline): LGHNA, YSLEER. This CDR3 is built from 14 residues. V dropped 4 bases and J dropped 9; count of bases not matched to a gene: 5. The CDR3 spells CASSLSGGASEQFF. In DNA form, the CDR3 reads TGCGCCAGCAGCCTTAGCGGGGGGGCCTCTGAGCAGTTCTTC.

The sample holds a few counts of this clonotype. This rearrangement joins TRBV20-1 to TRBJ2-3, with 11 bases identical to TRBD2. Per germline, CDR1 DFQATT and CDR2 SNEGSKA (reference sequence). V shed 5 bases, J shed 3 bases, and the junction held 10 bases outside the gene matches. The CDR3 runs to 16 residues. CDR3 DNA sequence: TGCAGTGCTCCCCGGAGACTAGCGGGGTGGACAGATACGCAGTATTTT. Translating gives CSAPRRLAGWTDTQYF.

This clonotype was found many times. The chain combines TRBV18 with TRBJ1-3, with D unresolved. V lost 3 bases and J lost 3, with 9 bases in between. Germline V gene data show CDR1 as KGHSH and CDR2 as LQKENI. The CDR3 length is 14 residues. DNA for the CDR3: TGTGCCAGCTCACCTGGGTTCGATGGAAACACCATATATTTT. It encodes CASSPGFDGNTIYF.

Remarks on this clonotype: This may arise from a read error, as a much more abundant clone is one base away. The chain is built from TRBV12-3 or TRBV12-4 and TRBJ2-7, with D perhaps assigned TRBD1 or TRBD2 (6 bases each). V lost 10 bases, J lost 5 bases, and 21 bases lay in between. The CDR3 is 14 residues long. CDR3 coding DNA: TGTGCCAACAGGTCTGACGGGGGCAGAAACGAGCAGTACTTC. This encodes CANRSDGGRNEQYF.

The chain carries TRBV10-3 and TRBJ1-2; 12 nucleotides line up with TRBD1. Losses at the gene ends were 5 bases for V and 7 bases for J; bases not matched to a gene: 8. Germline V CDR1 and CDR2: ENHRY, SYGVKD. The CDR3 extends over 15 amino acids. Written as DNA, the CDR3 is TGTGCCATCAGTACCGGGACAGGGGGCTTTGGTGGCTACACCTTC. As protein: CAISTGTGGFGGYTF.

V and J are TRBV11-1 and TRBJ2-6, with D perhaps given as TRBD1 or TRBD2 (5 bases each). CDR3 length: 15 residues. Germline CDR1 reads SGHAT; CDR2 reads FQDESV (reference sequence). V lost 2 bases to trimming and J lost 2 bases, with 7 bases between them. CDR3 loop: CASSLRGAGANVLTF. The CDR3, as DNA: TGTGCCAGCAGCTTAAGAGGGGCTGGGGCCAACGTCCTGACTTTC.